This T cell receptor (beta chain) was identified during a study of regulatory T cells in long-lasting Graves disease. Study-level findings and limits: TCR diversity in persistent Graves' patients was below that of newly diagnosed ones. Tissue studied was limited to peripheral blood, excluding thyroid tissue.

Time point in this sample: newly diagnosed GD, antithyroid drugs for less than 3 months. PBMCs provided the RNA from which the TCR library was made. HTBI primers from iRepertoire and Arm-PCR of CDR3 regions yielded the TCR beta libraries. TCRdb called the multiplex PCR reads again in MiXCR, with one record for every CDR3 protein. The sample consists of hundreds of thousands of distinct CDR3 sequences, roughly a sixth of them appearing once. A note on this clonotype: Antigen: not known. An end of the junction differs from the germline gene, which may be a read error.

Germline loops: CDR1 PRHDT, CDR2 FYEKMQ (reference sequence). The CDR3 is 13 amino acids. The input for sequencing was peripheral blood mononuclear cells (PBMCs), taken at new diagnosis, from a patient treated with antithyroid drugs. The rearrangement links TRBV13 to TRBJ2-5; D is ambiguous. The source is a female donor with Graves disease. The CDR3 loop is CASSLDGYQTQHF. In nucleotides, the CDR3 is TGTGCCAGCAGCTTAGATGGGTATCAGACCCAGCACTTC.